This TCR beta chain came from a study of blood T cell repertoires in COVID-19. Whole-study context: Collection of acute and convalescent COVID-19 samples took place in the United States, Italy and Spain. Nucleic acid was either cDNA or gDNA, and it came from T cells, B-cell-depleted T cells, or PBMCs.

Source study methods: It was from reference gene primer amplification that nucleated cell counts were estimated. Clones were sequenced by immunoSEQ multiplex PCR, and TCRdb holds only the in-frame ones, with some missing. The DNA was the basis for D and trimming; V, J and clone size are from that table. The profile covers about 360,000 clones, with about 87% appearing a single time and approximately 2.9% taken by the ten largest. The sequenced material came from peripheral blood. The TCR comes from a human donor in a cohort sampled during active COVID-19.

CDR3 sequence: CASSRTGTVNTEAFF. The CDR3 DNA reads TGCGCCAGCAGCCGGACCGGGACAGTTAACACTGAAGCTTTCTTT. The chain couples TRBV4-1 to TRBJ1-1, with TRBD1 matching over 7 bases. Germline V gene data show CDR1 as MGHRA and CDR2 as YSYEKL. The V and J ends lost 4 bases and 2 bases, in that order; junction bases with no gene match: 7. The CDR3 contains 15 residues.